The 23 T cell receptor beta chains below all came from one sample that was sequenced in a study of technical replicates of blood from a few donors. Libraries were prepared by immunoSEQ multiplex PCR; TCRdb keeps only in-frame clonotypes and omits some of them. The sample has 75,000 or so clones; approximately 95% are singletons. The sequenced material came from T cells isolated from PBMCs. The origin of the receptors is a human donor in good health.

The chain carries TRBV6-4 and TRBJ1-2; D is unclear. Trimming stripped 0 bases from V and 11 bases from J, with 10 bases between. CDR3 length: 12 residues. The germline V gene encodes CDR1 MRHNA and CDR2 SNTAGT. The DNA of the CDR3 is TGTGCCAGCAGTGACTCCCAGGTCCGGTACACCTTC. This translates into CASSDSQVRYTF.

This rearrangement joins TRBV27 to TRBJ2-7; D remains unclear. V was trimmed by 3 bases and J by 6 bases, leaving 15 bases between them. There are 14 residues in the CDR3. Per the germline V gene, CDR1 is MNHEY and CDR2 is SMNVEV (reference sequence). CDR3 region: CASSFALEVVEQYF. The CDR3 DNA reads as TGTGCCAGCAGTTTTGCGCTCGAGGTAGTCGAGCAGTACTTC.

The chain recombines TRBV6-1 with TRBJ2-6; D ambiguous. Germline CDR1 and CDR2: MNHNS and SASEGT. The CDR3 is 15 amino acids. V lost 1 base and J lost 0, with 4 bases in between. CDR3: CASSEDSSGANVLTF. For the CDR3, the DNA is TGTGCCAGCAGTGAAGACAGCTCTGGGGCCAACGTCCTGACTTTC.

The gene calls are TRBV28 and TRBJ2-5; possibly TRBD2 for D (6 bases). With 7 bases removed from V and 2 bases from J, the gap between germline ends came to 17 bases. This CDR3 is 15 amino acids long. CDR1 is MDHEN and CDR2 is SYDVKM in the germline V gene. In DNA, the CDR3 is TGTGCCAGCATCTCAAGAGGCGGGGTTCAAGAGACCCAGTACTTC. Its translation is CASISRGGVQETQYF.

V gene TRBV5-1 combines with J gene TRBJ2-7, with D tentatively TRBD1 (7 bases). CDR3 length: 17 amino acids. The V gene lost 0 bases and the J gene lost 1 base, with 17 bases spanning the gap. From germline, CDR1 is SGHRS and CDR2 YFSETQ. Here the CDR3 DNA reads TGCGCCAGCAGCTTGGGATTCCCCCCAGGGGGGTCCTACGAGCAGTACTTC. Translated: CASSLGFPPGGSYEQYF.

V usage is TRBV10-3 and J usage is TRBJ1-5; the D is unclear. With 4 bases removed from V and 7 bases from J, the gap between germline ends came to 11 bases. CDR1 is ENHRY, CDR2 SYGVKD, per germline. This CDR3 is 13 amino acids long. Here the CDR3 DNA reads TGTGCCATCAGTGCCGACGGGTTACAGCCCCAGCATTTT. This encodes CAISADGLQPQHF.

The chain combines TRBV5-1 with TRBJ2-5; a possible D gene is TRBD2 (6 bases). CDR3 size: 15 residues. Trimming removed 0 bases at V and 2 bases at J, with 11 bases between. CDR1 is SGHRS and CDR2 is YFSETQ in the germline V gene. CDR3 sequence (DNA): TGCGCCAGCAGCTTGGAGCGGGCCCGTCAAGAGACCCAGTACTTC. It translates to CASSLERARQETQYF.

This chain joins TRBV28 and TRBJ1-4; 7 nucleotides agree with TRBD1. The J segment lost 4 bases and the V segment lost 5 bases, leaving 4 bases of the junction unmatched. Germline V gene data show CDR1 as MDHEN and CDR2 as SYDVKM. The CDR3 contains 14 residues. The CDR3 nucleotides are TGTGCCAGCAGTGCGGGACAGTATAATGAAAAACTGTTTTTT. This codes for CASSAGQYNEKLFF.

The chain is built from TRBV6-5 and TRBJ1-1; D is perhaps TRBD1 (5 bases). The V end lost 10 bases, the J end lost 5 bases, and 8 bases lay between the germline ends. The CDR3 has 10 residues. Germline values: CDR1 MNHEY, CDR2 SVGAGI. The CDR3 DNA reads as TGTGCCACCCGGGGGACTGAAGCTTTCTTT. Translated: CATRGTEAFF.

This clone was picked up one time. This rearrangement joins TRBV2 to TRBJ2-7, with 10 nucleotides matching TRBD2. Germline V gene lookup returns CDR1 SNHLY and CDR2 FYNNEI. This CDR3 is 14 amino acids long. The ends lost 3 bases at V and 3 bases at J; junction bases unmatched: 2. CDR3 protein: CASSETSGLYEQYF. The CDR3 DNA reads TGTGCCAGCAGTGAGACTAGCGGGCTCTACGAGCAGTACTTC.

The rearrangement joins TRBV28 to TRBJ2-5; TRBD1 matches at 7 bases. Unmatched junction bases numbered 9, after V lost 6 bases and J lost 5 bases. This CDR3 has 14 amino acids. The germline V gene has CDR1 MDHEN and CDR2 SYDVKM. CDR3 loop: CASRETGSGETQYF. The CDR3 region has the DNA TGTGCCAGCAGGGAGACAGGGTCGGGGGAGACCCAGTACTTC.

This clone was recorded a few times. The genes are TRBV11-3 and TRBJ2-7; 9 bases line up with TRBD2. Germline loops: CDR1 SGHNT, CDR2 YENEEA. The CDR3 has 15 amino acids. V trimming: 6 bases; J trimming: 2 bases; junction bases outside the gene matches: 8. CDR3 residues: CASRAASGATYEQYF. The CDR3 nucleotides are TGTGCCAGCAGGGCCGCTAGCGGGGCAACCTACGAGCAGTACTTC.

This rearrangement joins TRBV4-1 to TRBJ1-1; no reliable D call. The CDR3 spans 13 residues. The V end was cut by 3 bases, the J end by 7 bases, with 12 bases between. Germline CDR1 is MGHRA and CDR2 is YSYEKL. CDR3 nucleotide sequence: TGCGCCAGCAGCCACAGATCGGAGGTTGAAGCTTTCTTT. Amino acids: CASSHRSEVEAFF.

The V call is TRBV5-6, the J call TRBJ1-2; possible D gene TRBD1, 5 bases. This CDR3 is 18 amino acids long. Germline assignment: CDR1 SGHDT and CDR2 YYEEEE. V gave up 4 bases and J gave up 3 bases, with 25 bases separating them. CDR3 bases: TGTGCCAGCAGCCCCAGATTACATAGGGGTAGCTTCTACTATGGCTACACCTTC. Encoded protein: CASSPRLHRGSFYYGYTF.

The V and J genes are TRBV27 and TRBJ1-1, with 7 bases aligning to TRBD1. V shed 8 bases, J shed 5 bases, and the junction held 14 bases outside the gene matches. Germline V gives CDR1 MNHEY, CDR2 SMNVEV (reference sequence). The CDR3 has 15 amino acids. CDR3 in amino acids: CASVPGSGGITEAFF. For the CDR3, the DNA is TGTGCCAGCGTTCCAGGATCAGGGGGGATAACTGAAGCTTTCTTT.

The chain links TRBV7-9 to TRBJ1-2, with 10 bases that match TRBD1. V was pared by 5 bases and J by 5 bases, with 11 bases of the junction left unmatched. CDR3 length: 16 residues. CDR1 is SEHNR, CDR2 FQNEAQ, per germline (reference sequence). The CDR3 here is CASSHLLGQGEYGYTF. The CDR3, as DNA: TGTGCCAGCAGCCACCTACTTGGACAGGGGGAATATGGCTACACCTTC.

V is TRBV13 and J is TRBJ2-5; D is undetermined. CDR1 and CDR2 from the germline V gene are PRHDT and FYEKMQ (reference sequence). Deletions cut 5 bases from V and 1 base from J, with 2 bases between. CDR3 length: 11 amino acids. CDR3 loop: CASSRQETQYF. As DNA, the CDR3 is TGTGCCAGCAGCCGCCAAGAGACCCAGTACTTC.

This chain links TRBV11-3 with TRBJ2-7; 8 bases agree with TRBD1. This CDR3 comprises 14 residues. Germline V gene data show CDR1 as SGHNT and CDR2 as YENEEA. Losses at the gene ends were 5 bases for V and 2 bases for J; bases not matched to a gene: 5. CDR3 residues: CASSQGAGTYEQYF. Written as DNA, the CDR3 is TGTGCCAGCAGCCAGGGGGCAGGAACCTACGAGCAGTACTTC. The full variable domain, rest sourced from reference TRBV11-3 and TRBJ2-7, is EAGVVQSPRYKIIEKKQPVAFWCNPISGHNTLYWYLQNLGQGPELLIRYENEEAVDDSQLPKDRFSAERLKGVDSTLKIQPAELGDSAVYLCASSQGAGTYEQYFGPGTRLTVT.

J is TRBJ2-1 and V is TRBV11-2; 8 nucleotides agree with TRBD1. The V and J ends lost 6 bases and 5 bases, in that order; junction bases with no gene match: 6. CDR1 and CDR2 (germline): SGHAT, FQNNGV. The CDR3 totals 14 residues. Here the CDR3 DNA reads TGTGCCAGCAGACGACCGGGACAGGACAATGAGCAGTTCTTC. Translated, it gives CASRRPGQDNEQFF. The full variable domain, in which reference TRBV11-2 and TRBJ2-1 provide the parts outside the CDR3, is EAGVAQSPRYKIIEKRQSVAFWCNPISGHATLYWYQQILGQGPKLLIQFQNNGVVDDSQLPKDRFSAERLKGVDSTLKIQPAKLEDSAVYLCASRRPGQDNEQFFGPGTRLTVL.

V gene TRBV13 combines with J gene TRBJ2-7; 9 bases match TRBD1. The germline V gene has CDR1 PRHDT and CDR2 FYEKMQ (reference sequence). CDR3 length equals 15 residues. The V gene end was trimmed by 3 bases and the J gene end by 3 bases; junction bases not matched to a gene: 6. The CDR3 nucleotides are TGTGCCAGCAGCTTTGGGGACAGGGACTTCTACGAGCAGTACTTC. Its translation is CASSFGDRDFYEQYF.

This chain links TRBV2 with TRBJ2-2; possible D gene TRBD2, 6 bases. The CDR3 contains 14 residues. CDR1 and CDR2 from the germline V gene are SNHLY and FYNNEI. The V end was cut by 4 bases, the J end by 10 bases, with 16 bases between. CDR3 sequence (DNA): TGTGCCAGCAGTGGGCAGGGAGGAGGCATGGAGCTGTTTTTT. Translated, it gives CASSGQGGGMELFF.

The chain couples TRBV7-2 to TRBJ2-7; TRBD2 matches 11 bases. V lost 1 base to trimming and J lost 6 bases; unmatched junction nucleotides: 8. The CDR3 contains 16 residues. Germline assignment: CDR1 SGHTA and CDR2 FQGNSA. In DNA form, the CDR3 reads TGTGCCAGCAGCTTAGGTCCTAGCGGGGGGTGGGCCGAGCAGTACTTC. Its translation is CASSLGPSGGWAEQYF.

V usage is TRBV28 and J usage is TRBJ2-6; D is perhaps TRBD1 (6 bases). CDR1 MDHEN and CDR2 SYDVKM come from the germline V gene. Trimming took 6 bases from V and 4 from J, leaving 19 bases between them. The CDR3 has 17 residues. CDR3 protein: CASSLTEIRGGANVLTF. The CDR3 region has the DNA TGTGCCAGCAGCTTAACCGAGATCAGGGGAGGGGCCAACGTCCTGACTTTC.